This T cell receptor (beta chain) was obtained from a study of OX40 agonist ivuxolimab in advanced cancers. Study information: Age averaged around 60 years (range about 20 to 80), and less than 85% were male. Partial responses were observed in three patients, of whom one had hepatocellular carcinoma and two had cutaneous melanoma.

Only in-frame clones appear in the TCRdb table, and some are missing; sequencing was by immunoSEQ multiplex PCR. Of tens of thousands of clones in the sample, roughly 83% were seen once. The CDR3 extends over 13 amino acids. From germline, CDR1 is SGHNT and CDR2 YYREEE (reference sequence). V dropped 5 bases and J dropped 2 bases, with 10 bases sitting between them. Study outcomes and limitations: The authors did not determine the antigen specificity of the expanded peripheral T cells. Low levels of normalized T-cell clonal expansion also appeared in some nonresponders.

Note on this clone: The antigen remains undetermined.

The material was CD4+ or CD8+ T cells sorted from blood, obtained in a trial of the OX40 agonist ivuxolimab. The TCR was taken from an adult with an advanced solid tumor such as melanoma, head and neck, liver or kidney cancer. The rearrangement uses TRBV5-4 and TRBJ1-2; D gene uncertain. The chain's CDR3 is CASRPRGNYGYTF. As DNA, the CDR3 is TGTGCCAGCAGACCTCGGGGAAACTATGGCTACACCTTC.